This T cell receptor beta chain originates from a study of beta chain features in type 1 diabetes. To note about this clone: At the DNA level, this CDR3 is encoded by other sequences in the same sample as well.

As every portion of the isolated RNA was reverse transcribed, the sequencing read expressed TCRB transcripts. Assay used: immunoSEQ multiplex PCR; TCRdb lists only in-frame clones, some missing. This sample has roughly 330,000 clones, with about 10% found just once. Sample: naive CD4+ T cells from blood. This clonotype was sampled from a woman in her thirties in good health.

In nucleotides, the CDR3 is TGTGCCAGCAGCCGACAGGAGACCCAGTACTTC. Translation: CASSRQETQYF. The V call is TRBV28, the J call TRBJ2-5, with D maybe TRBD1 (5 bases). Germline CDR1 and CDR2: MDHEN and SYDVKM. Trimming stripped 6 bases from V and 5 bases from J, with 7 bases between. The CDR3 sequence is 11 residues long. The full variable domain, its missing parts supplied by reference TRBV28 and TRBJ2-5, is DVKVTQSSRYLVKRTGEKVFLECVQDMDHENMFWYRQDPGLGLRLIYFSYDVKMKEKGDIPEGYSVSREKKERFSLILESASTNQTSMYLCASSRQETQYFGPGTRLLVL.